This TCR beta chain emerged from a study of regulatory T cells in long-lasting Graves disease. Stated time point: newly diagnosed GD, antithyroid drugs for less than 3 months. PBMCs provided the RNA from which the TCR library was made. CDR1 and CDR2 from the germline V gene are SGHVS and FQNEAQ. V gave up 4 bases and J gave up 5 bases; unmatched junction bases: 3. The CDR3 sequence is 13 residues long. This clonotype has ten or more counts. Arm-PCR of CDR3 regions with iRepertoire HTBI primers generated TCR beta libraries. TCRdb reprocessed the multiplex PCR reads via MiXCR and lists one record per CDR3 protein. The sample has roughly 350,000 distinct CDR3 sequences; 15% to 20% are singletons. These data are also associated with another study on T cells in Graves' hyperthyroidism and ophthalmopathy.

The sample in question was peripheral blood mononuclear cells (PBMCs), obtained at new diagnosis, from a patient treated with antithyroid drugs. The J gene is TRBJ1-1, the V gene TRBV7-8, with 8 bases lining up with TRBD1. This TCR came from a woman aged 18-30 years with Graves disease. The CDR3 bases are TGTGCCAGCAGCTCGGACAGGGAGACTGAAGCTTTCTTT. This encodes CASSSDRETEAFF.